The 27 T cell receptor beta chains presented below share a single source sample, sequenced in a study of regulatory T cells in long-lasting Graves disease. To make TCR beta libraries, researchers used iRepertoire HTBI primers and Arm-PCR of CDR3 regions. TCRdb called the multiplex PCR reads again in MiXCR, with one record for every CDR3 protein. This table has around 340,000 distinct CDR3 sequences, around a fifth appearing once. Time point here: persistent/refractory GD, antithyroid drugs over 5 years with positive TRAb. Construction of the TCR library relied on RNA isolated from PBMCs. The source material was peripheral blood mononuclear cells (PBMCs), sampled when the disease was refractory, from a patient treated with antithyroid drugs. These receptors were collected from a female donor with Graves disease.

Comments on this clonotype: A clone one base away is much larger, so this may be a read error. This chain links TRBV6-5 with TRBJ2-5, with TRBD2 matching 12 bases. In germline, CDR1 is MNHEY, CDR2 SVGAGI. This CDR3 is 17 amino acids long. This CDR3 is CASSYLATSGGQETRYF. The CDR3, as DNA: TGTGCCAGCAGTTACTTGGCGACTAGCGGGGGACAAGAGACCCGGTACTTC.

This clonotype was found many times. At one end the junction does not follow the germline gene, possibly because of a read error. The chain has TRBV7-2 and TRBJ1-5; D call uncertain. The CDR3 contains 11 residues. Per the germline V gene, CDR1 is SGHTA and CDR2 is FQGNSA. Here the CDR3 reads CASSLDQPQHF. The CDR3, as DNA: TGTGCCAGCAGTTTAGATCAGCCCCAGCATTTT.

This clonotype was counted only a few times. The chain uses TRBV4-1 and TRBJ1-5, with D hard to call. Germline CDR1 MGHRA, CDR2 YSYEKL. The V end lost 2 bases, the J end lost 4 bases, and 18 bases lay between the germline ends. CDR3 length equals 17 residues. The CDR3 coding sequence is TGCGCCAGCAGCCAACCTTCTCCTACCCGTGGAAATCAGCCCCAGCATTTT. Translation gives CASSQPSPTRGNQPQHF.

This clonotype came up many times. For the CDR3, the DNA is TGTGCCAGCAGTCCGGGGCCCAATCGCTACGAGCAGTACTTC. It translates to CASSPGPNRYEQYF. The rearrangement joins TRBV28 to TRBJ2-7; either TRBD1 or TRBD2 may supply D (5 bases each). Trimming stripped 5 bases from V and 3 bases from J, with 14 bases between. This CDR3 comprises 14 residues. Germline loops: CDR1 MDHEN, CDR2 SYDVKM.

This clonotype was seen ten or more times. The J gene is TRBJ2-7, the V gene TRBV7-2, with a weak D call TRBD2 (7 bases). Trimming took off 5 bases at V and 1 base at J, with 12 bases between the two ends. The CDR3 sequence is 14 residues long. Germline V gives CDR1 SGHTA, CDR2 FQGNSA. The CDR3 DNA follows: TGTGCCAGCAGCCTAGGGGGGGGATCCTACGAGCAGTACTTC. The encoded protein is CASSLGGGSYEQYF.

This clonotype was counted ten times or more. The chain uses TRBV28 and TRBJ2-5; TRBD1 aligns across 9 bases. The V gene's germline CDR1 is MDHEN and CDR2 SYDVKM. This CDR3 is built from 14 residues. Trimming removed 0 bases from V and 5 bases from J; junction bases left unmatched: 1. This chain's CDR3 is CASSLWDRGETQYF. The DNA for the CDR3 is TGTGCCAGCAGTTTATGGGACAGGGGTGAGACCCAGTACTTC. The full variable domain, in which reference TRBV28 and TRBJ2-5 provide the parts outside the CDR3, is DVKVTQSSRYLVKRTGEKVFLECVQDMDHENMFWYRQDPGLGLRLIYFSYDVKMKEKGDIPEGYSVSREKKERFSLILESASTNQTSMYLCASSLWDRGETQYFGPGTRLLVL.

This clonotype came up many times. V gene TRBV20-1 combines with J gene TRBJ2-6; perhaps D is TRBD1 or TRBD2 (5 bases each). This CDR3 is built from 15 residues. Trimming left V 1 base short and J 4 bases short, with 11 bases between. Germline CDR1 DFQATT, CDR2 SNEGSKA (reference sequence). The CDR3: CSARGGSRGANVLTF. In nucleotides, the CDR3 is TGCAGTGCTAGAGGGGGGTCGCGCGGGGCCAACGTCCTGACTTTC.

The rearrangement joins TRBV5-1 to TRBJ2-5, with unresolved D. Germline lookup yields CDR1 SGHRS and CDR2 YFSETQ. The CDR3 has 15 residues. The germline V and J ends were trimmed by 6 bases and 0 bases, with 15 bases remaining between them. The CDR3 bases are TGCGCCAGCACCAGGTGGGTCGGGTACCAAGAGACCCAGTACTTC. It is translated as CASTRWVGYQETQYF.

The CDR3 loop is CASSLEAPGELFF. CDR3 coding DNA: TGTGCCAGCAGCTTAGAGGCTCCCGGGGAGCTGTTTTTT. The V and J genes are TRBV7-9 and TRBJ2-2; D gene uncertain. V lost 1 base and J lost 6, with 6 bases in between. The CDR3 runs to 13 residues. From germline, CDR1 is SEHNR and CDR2 FQNEAQ (reference sequence).

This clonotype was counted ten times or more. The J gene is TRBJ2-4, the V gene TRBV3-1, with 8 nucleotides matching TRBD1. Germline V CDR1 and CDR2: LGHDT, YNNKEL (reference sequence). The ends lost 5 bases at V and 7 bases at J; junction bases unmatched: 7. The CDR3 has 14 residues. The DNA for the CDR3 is TGTGCCAGCAGCTCTTTCCAGGGGGCGAACATTCAGTACTTC. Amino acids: CASSSFQGANIQYF.

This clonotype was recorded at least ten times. Here the CDR3 reads CASRTTGGEQYF. The CDR3 DNA reads as TGTGCCAGCAGAACAACGGGGGGCGAGCAGTACTTC. The chain is built from TRBV6-1 and TRBJ2-7; TRBD2 matches at 7 bases. With 6 bases clipped from V and 6 bases from J, the junction kept 5 bases outside the gene matches. CDR3 length: 12 amino acids. CDR1 is MNHNS, CDR2 SASEGT, per germline.

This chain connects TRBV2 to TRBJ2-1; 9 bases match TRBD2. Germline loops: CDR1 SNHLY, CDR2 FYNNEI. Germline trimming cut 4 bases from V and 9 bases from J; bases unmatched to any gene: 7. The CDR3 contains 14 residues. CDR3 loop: CASSAGGGAGEQFF. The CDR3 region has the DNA TGTGCCAGCAGTGCAGGCGGGGGGGCGGGTGAGCAGTTCTTC.

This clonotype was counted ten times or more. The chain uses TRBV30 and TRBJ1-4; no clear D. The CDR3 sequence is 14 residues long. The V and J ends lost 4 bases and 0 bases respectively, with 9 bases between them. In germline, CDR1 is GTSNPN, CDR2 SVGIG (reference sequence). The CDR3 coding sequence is TGTGCCTGGATCAATCCTGCAACTAATGAAAAACTGTTTTTT. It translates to CAWINPATNEKLFF.

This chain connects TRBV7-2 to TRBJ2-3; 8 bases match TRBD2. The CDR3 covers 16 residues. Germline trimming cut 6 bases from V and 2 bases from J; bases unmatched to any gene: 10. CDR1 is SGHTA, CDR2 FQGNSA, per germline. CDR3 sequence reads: CASSPSGWSPTDTQYF. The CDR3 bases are TGTGCCAGCAGTCCTAGCGGGTGGTCTCCCACAGATACGCAGTATTTT.

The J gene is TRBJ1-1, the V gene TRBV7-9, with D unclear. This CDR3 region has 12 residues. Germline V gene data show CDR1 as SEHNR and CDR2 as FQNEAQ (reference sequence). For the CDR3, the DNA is TGTGTAACCGGCAGCATGAACACTGAAGCTTTCTTT. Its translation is CVTGSMNTEAFF.

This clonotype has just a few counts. CDR3 protein: CAWSGGSTDTQYF. The CDR3 nucleotides are TGTGCCTGGAGTGGCGGCAGCACAGATACGCAGTATTTT. V usage is TRBV30 and J usage is TRBJ2-3; no clear D gene. Germline V gene data show CDR1 as GTSNPN and CDR2 as SVGIG (reference sequence). Trimming took off 1 base at V and 0 bases at J, with 5 bases between the two ends. The CDR3 has 13 residues. Using reference TRBV30 and TRBJ2-3 for the parts outside the CDR3, the full variable domain is SQTIHQWPATLVQPVGSPLSLECTVEGTSNPNLYWYRQAAGRGLQLLFYSVGIGQISSEVPQNLSASRPQDRQFILSSKKLLLSDSGFYLCAWSGGSTDTQYFGPGTRLTVL.

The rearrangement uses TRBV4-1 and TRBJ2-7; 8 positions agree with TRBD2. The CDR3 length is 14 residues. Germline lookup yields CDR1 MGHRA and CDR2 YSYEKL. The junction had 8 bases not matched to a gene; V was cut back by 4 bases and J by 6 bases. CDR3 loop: CASSPRGGDAEQYF. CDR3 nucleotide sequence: TGCGCCAGCAGCCCTCGGGGGGGTGATGCCGAGCAGTACTTC.

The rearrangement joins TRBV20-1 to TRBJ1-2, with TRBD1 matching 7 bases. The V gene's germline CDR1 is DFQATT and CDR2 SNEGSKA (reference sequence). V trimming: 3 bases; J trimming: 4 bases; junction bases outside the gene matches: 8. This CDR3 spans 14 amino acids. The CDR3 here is CSAREQGSGYGYTF. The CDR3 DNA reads TGCAGTGCTAGGGAACAGGGGTCGGGCTATGGCTACACCTTC.

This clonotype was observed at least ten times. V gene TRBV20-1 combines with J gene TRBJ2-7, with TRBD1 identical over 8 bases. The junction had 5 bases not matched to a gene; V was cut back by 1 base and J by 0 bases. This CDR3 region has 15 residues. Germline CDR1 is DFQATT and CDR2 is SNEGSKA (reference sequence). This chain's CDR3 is CSARGGQAPSYEQYF. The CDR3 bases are TGCAGTGCTAGAGGGGGACAGGCTCCCTCCTACGAGCAGTACTTC.

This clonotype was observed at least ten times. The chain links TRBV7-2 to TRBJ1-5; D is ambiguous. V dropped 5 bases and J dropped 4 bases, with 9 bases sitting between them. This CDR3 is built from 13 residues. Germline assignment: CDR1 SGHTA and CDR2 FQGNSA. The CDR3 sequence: CASSIQQNQPQHF. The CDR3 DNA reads TGTGCCAGCAGCATACAGCAGAATCAGCCCCAGCATTTT. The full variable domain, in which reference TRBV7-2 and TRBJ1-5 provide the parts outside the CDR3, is GAGVSQSPSNKVTEKGKDVELRCDPISGHTALYWYRQSLGQGLEFLIYFQGNSAPDKSGLPSDRFSAERTGGSVSTLTIQRTQQEDSAVYLCASSIQQNQPQHFGDGTRLSIL.

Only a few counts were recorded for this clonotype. The DNA for the CDR3 is TGTGCCAGCAGTTACGGAGGGGTCGGGCAGCCCCAGCATTTT. Amino acid sequence: CASSYGGVGQPQHF. The chain couples TRBV6-5 to TRBJ1-5, with a possible D match to TRBD1 (5 bases). V gave up 2 bases and J gave up 7 bases, with 12 bases separating them. The CDR3 sequence is 14 residues long. Germline CDR1 is MNHEY and CDR2 is SVGAGI.

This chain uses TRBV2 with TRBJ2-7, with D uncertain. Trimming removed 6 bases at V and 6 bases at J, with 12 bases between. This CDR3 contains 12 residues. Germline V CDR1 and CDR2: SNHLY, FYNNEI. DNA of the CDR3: TGTGCCAGCAGCGAAACTCCGTCCGAGCAGTACTTC. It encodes CASSETPSEQYF.

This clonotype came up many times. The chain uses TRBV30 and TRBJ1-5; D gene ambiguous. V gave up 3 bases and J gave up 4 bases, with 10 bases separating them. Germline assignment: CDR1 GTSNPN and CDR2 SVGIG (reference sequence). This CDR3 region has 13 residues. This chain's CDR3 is CAWSRAENQPQHF. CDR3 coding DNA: TGTGCCTGGAGCCGGGCAGAAAATCAGCCCCAGCATTTT.

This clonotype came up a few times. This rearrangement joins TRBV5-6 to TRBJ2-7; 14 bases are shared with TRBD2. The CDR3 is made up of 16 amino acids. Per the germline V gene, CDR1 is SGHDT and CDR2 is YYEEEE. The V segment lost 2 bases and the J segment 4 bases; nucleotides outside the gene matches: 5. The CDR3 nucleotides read TGTGCCAGCAGCTTCCCGGGACTAGCGGGGGAGTACGAGCAGTACTTC. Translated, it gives CASSFPGLAGEYEQYF.

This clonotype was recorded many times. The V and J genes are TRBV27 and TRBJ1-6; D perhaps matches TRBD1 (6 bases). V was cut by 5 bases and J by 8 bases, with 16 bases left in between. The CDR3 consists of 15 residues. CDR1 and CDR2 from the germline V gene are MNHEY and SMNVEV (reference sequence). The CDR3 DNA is TGTGCCAGCAGTCTAAAGATCAGGGGTGATTCACCCCTCCACTTT. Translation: CASSLKIRGDSPLHF.

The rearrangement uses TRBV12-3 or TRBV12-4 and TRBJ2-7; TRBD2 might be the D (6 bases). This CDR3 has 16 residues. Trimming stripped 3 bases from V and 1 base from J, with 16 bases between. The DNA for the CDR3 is TGTGCCAGCAGTTTCGGGGTATCGCGGGGATCCTACGAGCAGTACTTC. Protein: CASSFGVSRGSYEQYF.

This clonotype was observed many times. The CDR3 nucleotides are TGTGCCACCAGTGATTTGCGGACAGGGATATCCCTAGCCAAAAACATTCAGTACTTC. Translation: CATSDLRTGISLAKNIQYF. This chain connects TRBV24-1 to TRBJ2-4, with 8 bases lining up with TRBD1. CDR1 and CDR2 (germline): KGHDR, SFDVKD. The CDR3 consists of 19 residues. The V gene end was trimmed by 0 bases and the J gene end by 0 bases; junction bases not matched to a gene: 9.